This TCR beta chain stems from a study of T-cell memory formation after mild COVID-19. General study points: CM and EM subsets held most contracting CD4+ clones; EMRA held CD8+ ones.

This clonotype has at least ten counts. Its specificity is not known. Germline V gene lookup returns CDR1 MDHEN and CDR2 SYDVKM. The CDR3 runs 15 residues. The V gene end was trimmed by 6 bases and the J gene end by 4 bases; junction bases not matched to a gene: 7. TCRdb re-called the 5' RACE reads with MiXCR, one entry per CDR3 protein. The table lists fewer than 300,000 distinct CDR3 sequences, around 17% of them singletons. This chain connects TRBV28 to TRBJ1-2; 11 bases are a match to TRBD1. The sequenced material came from PBMCs or a T cell subset sorted from them (not recorded which). The sequence was collected from a man aged 18 to 30 who had mild COVID-19 (a few samples of this study predate the infection). Cell type and time point are not known. CDR3 in DNA: TGTGCCAGCAGAACCGGGACAGGGGGAGCCTATGGCTACACCTTC. Amino acids: CASRTGTGGAYGYTF.